These 17 T cell receptor beta chains were all obtained from the same sample, sequenced in a study of neurological immune-mediated disorders. Stated time point: longitudinal time-point 3. TCRdb called the 5' RACE reads again in MiXCR, with one record for every CDR3 protein. This table holds about 50,000 distinct CDR3 sequences, roughly 8.4% found once. Sequencing was performed on PBMCs. Receptors were obtained from a woman aged 40-49 years in good health.

By frequency in the sample, this clonotype is medium-sized (0.01 to 0.1%). The DNA for the CDR3 is TGTGCCAGCAGCCCAACTGCCGGGACTAGGTCCTACGAGCAGTACTTC. The encoded protein is CASSPTAGTRSYEQYF. The rearrangement joins TRBV7-2 to TRBJ2-7; the match to TRBD2 covers 8 bases. CDR3 length: 16 residues. J gave up 1 base and V 5 bases, and 10 bases lay outside the gene matches. CDR1 is SGHTA, CDR2 FQGNSA, per germline. Combining the CDR3 with reference TRBV7-2 and TRBJ2-7 gives the whole variable domain GAGVSQSPSNKVTEKGKDVELRCDPISGHTALYWYRQSLGQGLEFLIYFQGNSAPDKSGLPSDRFSAERTGGSVSTLTIQRTQQEDSAVYLCASSPTAGTRSYEQYFGPGTRLTVT.

The sample holds many counts of this clonotype. The chain is built from TRBV14 and TRBJ1-5; TRBD1 matches 8 bases. This CDR3 is 13 amino acids long. Germline-derived CDR1 and CDR2 are SGHDN and FVKESK. The junction had 5 bases not matched to a gene; V was cut back by 0 bases and J by 13 bases. The CDR3 nucleotides read TGTGCCAGCAGCCAAGATAGGACAGGGAGTCAGCATTTT. Its translation is CASSQDRTGSQHF.

At least ten counts were recorded for this clonotype. This chain links TRBV7-2 with TRBJ2-7, with D perhaps being TRBD1 or TRBD2 (5 bases each). The germline gives CDR1 SGHTA, CDR2 FQGNSA. The CDR3 length is 11 residues. The ends were cut back, 5 bases at V and 12 bases at J, with 14 bases in the middle. The CDR3 protein is CASSQTGRTYF. DNA for the CDR3: TGTGCCAGCAGCCAAACGGGACGGACGTACTTC.

The table lists this clonotype with many counts. The J gene is TRBJ2-1, the V gene TRBV7-6, with 8 nucleotides matching TRBD2. The CDR3 is 16 amino acids. Germline loops: CDR1 SGHVS, CDR2 FNYEAQ. V dropped 1 base and J dropped 4; count of bases not matched to a gene: 6. The CDR3 DNA reads TGTGCCAGCAGCTTAGTTGAGGCTAGCGGGTACAATGAGCAGTTCTTC. This sequence encodes CASSLVEASGYNEQFF. Drawing the rest from reference TRBV7-6 and TRBJ2-1, the complete variable domain is GAGVSQSPRYKVTKRGQDVALRCDPISGHVSLYWYRQALGQGPEFLTYFNYEAQQDKSGLPNDRFSAERPEGSISTLTIQRTEQRDSAMYRCASSLVEASGYNEQFFGPGTRLTVL.

This clonotype has ten or more counts. The genes are TRBV5-1 and TRBJ2-1; D may be TRBD1 (5 bases). Deletions cut 6 bases from V and 8 bases from J, with 18 bases between. This CDR3 contains 14 residues. CDR1 and CDR2 (germline): SGHRS, YFSETQ. CDR3 nucleotides: TGCGCCAGCATGGGAACAGGCTCAAGGGATGAGCAGTTCTTC. It translates to CASMGTGSRDEQFF.

This chain joins TRBV19 and TRBJ2-7; 12 bases map to TRBD1. This CDR3 region has 15 residues. Germline V gene lookup returns CDR1 LNHDA and CDR2 SQIVND (reference sequence). V shed 4 bases, J shed 4 bases, and the junction held 5 bases outside the gene matches. The CDR3 nucleotides are TGTGCCAGTAGTACCGGGACAGGGGGCGGTTACGAGCAGTACTTC. It encodes CASSTGTGGGYEQYF.

This clonotype was counted many times. The chain uses TRBV4-1 and TRBJ1-1; D call uncertain. CDR3 length: 14 amino acids. The ends were cut back, 0 bases at V and 0 bases at J, with 5 bases in the middle. Germline values: CDR1 MGHRA, CDR2 YSYEKL. CDR3 in DNA: TGCGCCAGCAGCCAAGATACCCTGAACACTGAAGCTTTCTTT. Translated: CASSQDTLNTEAFF.

To note about this clonotype: With a much larger clone just one base away, this may be a read error. The chain employs TRBV2 and TRBJ2-7, with TRBD1 matching 10 bases. CDR1 is SNHLY, CDR2 FYNNEI, per germline. The CDR3 runs 14 residues. CDR3 bases: TGTACCAGTAATGGACAGGGGGAATCCTACGAGCAGTACTTC. Translated: CTSNGQGESYEQYF.

This clonotype was counted at least ten times. The gene calls are TRBV9 and TRBJ2-2, with D hard to call. Trimming shortened V by 0 bases and J by 2 bases, and 2 bases separated the two germline ends. The CDR3 extends over 13 amino acids. The germline gives CDR1 SGDLS, CDR2 YYNGEE. DNA for the CDR3: TGTGCCAGCAGCGTAGGCAACACCGGGGAGCTGTTTTTT. Translated: CASSVGNTGELFF.

This chain joins TRBV7-9 and TRBJ1-3, with a possible D match to TRBD1 (5 bases). Looked up from germline, CDR1 is SEHNR and CDR2 is FQNEAQ (reference sequence). Trimming stripped 1 base from V and 2 bases from J, with 9 bases between. This CDR3 spans 15 amino acids. The CDR3 DNA is TGTGCCAGCAGCTTAGGAGGGGTCCCTGGAAACACCATATATTTT. This gives the protein CASSLGGVPGNTIYF.

This clonotype was counted many times. The chain has TRBV3-1 and TRBJ1-2; D gene ambiguous. The CDR3 runs 13 residues. The germline gives CDR1 LGHDT, CDR2 YNNKEL (reference sequence). With 0 bases removed from V and 5 bases from J, the gap between germline ends came to 7 bases. The CDR3 coding sequence is TGTGCCAGCAGCCAAGATACACCGTATGGCTACACCTTC. Protein: CASSQDTPYGYTF.

This clonotype has ten or more counts. The chain carries TRBV6-5 and TRBJ1-2, with 12 bases aligning to TRBD1. Germline values: CDR1 MNHEY, CDR2 SVGAGI. V lost 8 bases to trimming and J lost 6 bases; unmatched junction nucleotides: 13. The CDR3 spans 16 residues. The CDR3 protein is CASGGTGGGRGNGYTF. The CDR3 DNA is TGTGCCAGCGGGGGGACAGGGGGCGGGAGGGGAAATGGCTACACCTTC.

This clonotype was seen at least ten times. The chain's CDR3 is CSASETSTDTQYF. The CDR3, as DNA: TGCAGTGCTAGCGAAACTAGCACAGATACGCAGTATTTT. The chain combines TRBV20-1 with TRBJ2-3; D ambiguous. Germline V lookup: CDR1 DFQATT, CDR2 SNEGSKA (reference sequence). The V end lost 3 bases, the J end lost 0 bases, and 7 bases lay between the germline ends. The CDR3 spans 13 residues.

In this sample, this clonotype turned up many times. J is TRBJ2-3 and V is TRBV5-1, with D uncertain. Germline loops: CDR1 SGHRS, CDR2 YFSETQ. V was pared by 5 bases and J by 0 bases, with 7 bases between. The CDR3 is 13 amino acids. This chain's CDR3 is CASSTVSTDTQYF. Written as DNA, the CDR3 is TGCGCCAGCAGTACAGTTAGCACAGATACGCAGTATTTT.

This clonotype appeared many times. This rearrangement joins TRBV3-1 to TRBJ1-2; 10 bases match TRBD1. CDR3 size: 14 residues. CDR1 is LGHDT and CDR2 is YNNKEL in the germline V gene (reference sequence). J gave up 7 bases and V 4 bases, and 6 bases lay outside the gene matches. The CDR3 here is CASSPRDRGGGYTF. The CDR3, as DNA: TGTGCCAGCAGCCCCCGGGACAGGGGAGGTGGCTACACCTTC.

This clonotype has ten or more counts. This sequence joins TRBV5-1 and TRBJ2-1, with D possibly TRBD1 on 6 matching bases. This CDR3 is 15 amino acids long. Germline loops: CDR1 SGHRS, CDR2 YFSETQ. V was cut by 4 bases and J by 1 base, with 12 bases left in between. The chain's CDR3 is CASSLGQPSYNEQFF. CDR3 coding DNA: TGCGCCAGCAGCCTCGGACAGCCTTCCTACAATGAGCAGTTCTTC.

This clonotype has a count of ten or more. This chain links TRBV27 with TRBJ2-4; 10 bases are a match to TRBD1. The J segment lost 7 bases and the V segment lost 6 bases, leaving 6 bases of the junction unmatched. Germline-derived CDR1 and CDR2 are MNHEY and SMNVEV (reference sequence). The CDR3 runs 14 residues. The CDR3 DNA follows: TGTGCCAGCAGGGGGACAGGGGTCGGGAACATTCAGTACTTC. Translation: CASRGTGVGNIQYF.